What follows is one TCR beta chain and its context. The sample is drawn from a study of shared clonotypes between healthy human individuals. Trimming took off 4 bases at V and 3 bases at J, with 3 bases between the two ends. Germline values: CDR1 MGHDK, CDR2 SYGVNS. CDR3 length: 11 amino acids. Genomic DNA (from each subset) was split evenly across several immunoSEQ plates. The authors loaded 150 to 250 ng DNA, roughly 33,000 T cell genomes, into sorted-subset replicate PCRs. The protocol was immunoSEQ multiplex PCR, while the TCRdb copy is restricted to in-frame clones and leaves out a portion. The data show 2,500,000 or so clones, with just under 95% seen just once and 0.3% to 0.4% held by the top ten.

The receptor comes from a man between 18 and 29 years old in good health. Some clones in this sample may be carry-over from other donors' samples. The sample comprised naive CD4+ T cells from PBMCs. Subset defined: CD45RA+ positively selected. The chain has TRBV25-1 and TRBJ2-5, with no clear D. The CDR3, as DNA: TGTGCCAGCAGTGGAGAAGAGACCCAGTACTTC. Translating gives CASSGEETQYF.